Presented here are 23 T cell receptor beta chains from one specimen sequenced in a study of shared clonotypes between healthy human individuals. TCRdb keeps only in-frame clones here, not all; method: immunoSEQ multiplex PCR. The sample records approximately 1.5 million clones, approximately 98.5% being singletons. Sequencing was carried out using naive CD4+ T cells sorted from blood. Subset specified: CD45RA+ positively selected. These receptors were obtained from a man aged 30 to 45 in good health.

This sequence joins TRBV5-1 and TRBJ2-1, with TRBD2 identical over 12 bases. The CDR3 runs 13 residues. The J segment lost 9 bases and the V segment lost 7 bases, leaving 5 bases of the junction unmatched. Germline lookup yields CDR1 SGHRS and CDR2 YFSETQ. The CDR3 sequence: CASLAGGPGEQFF. In DNA form, the CDR3 reads TGCGCCAGCCTAGCGGGAGGGCCCGGTGAGCAGTTCTTC.

The J gene is TRBJ1-3, the V gene TRBV7-8, with 10 bases lining up with TRBD1. This CDR3 has 16 residues. Trimming cost V 2 bases and J 3 bases; bases outside gene matches: 4. Germline V gives CDR1 SGHVS, CDR2 FQNEAQ. For the CDR3, the DNA is TGTGCCAGCAGCTTAACCGACAGGGGGCATGGAAACACCATATATTTT. It is translated as CASSLTDRGHGNTIYF.

This clone was found once. The chain links TRBV5-4 to TRBJ2-7, with 9 bases matching TRBD2. J was trimmed by 7 bases and V by 1 base; bases with no gene match: 9. The CDR3 consists of 15 residues. In germline, CDR1 is SGHNT, CDR2 YYREEE (reference sequence). The CDR3: CASSLQGGRVEEQYF. DNA for the CDR3: TGTGCCAGCAGCTTGCAGGGCGGGAGGGTGGAGGAGCAGTACTTC.

The chain is built from TRBV19 and TRBJ2-7; tentatively, D is TRBD1 (6 bases). The germline CDR1 and CDR2 sequences are LNHDA and SQIVND (reference sequence). The CDR3 runs to 14 residues. The V and J ends lost 2 bases and 0 bases respectively, with 8 bases between them. This chain's CDR3 is CASSIPGHSYEQYF. The CDR3 nucleotides are TGTGCCAGTAGTATACCGGGACACTCCTACGAGCAGTACTTC.

Points on this clone: The sample carries other DNA sequences with the same CDR3. The J gene is TRBJ1-2, the V gene TRBV5-1; D gene uncertain. This CDR3 has 13 amino acids. V shed 0 bases and J shed 3 bases, with 6 bases lying between them. The V gene's germline CDR1 is SGHRS and CDR2 YFSETQ. The CDR3 region has the DNA TGCGCCAGCAGCTTGGTTGGAGACTATGGCTACACCTTC. It is translated as CASSLVGDYGYTF.

V usage is TRBV4-1 and J usage is TRBJ2-3; the D call may be TRBD1 or TRBD2 (5 bases each). The germline V gene has CDR1 MGHRA and CDR2 YSYEKL. The CDR3 runs 13 residues. Trimming removed 5 bases from V and 8 bases from J, with 14 bases in between. The CDR3 nucleotides read TGCGCCAGCAGCATGAGCGGTGGGGGTACGCAGTATTTT. This codes for CASSMSGGGTQYF.

The genes are TRBV9 and TRBJ1-1; D remains ambiguous. Trimming pared 0 bases from V and 4 bases from J, leaving 10 bases between. The CDR3 extends over 14 amino acids. Germline CDR1 and CDR2: SGDLS and YYNGEE. CDR3 amino acids: CASSVAVLSTEAFF. CDR3 in DNA: TGTGCCAGCAGCGTAGCCGTTCTCAGCACTGAAGCTTTCTTT.

This clone was found once. The conserved phenylalanine or tryptophan normally closing the CDR3 is absent here, so this likely arose from a read error. The DNA is left out, because the CDR3 cannot be placed on it with certainty; the CDR3 is given as TCRdb lists it. The rearrangement joins TRBV29-1 to TRBJ1-1. The germline CDR1 and CDR2 sequences are SQVTM and ANQGSEA. The CDR3 spans 9 residues, counting both ends. The CDR3 loop reads CSVEDGGIG.

The chain couples TRBV18 to TRBJ1-1, with a weak D call TRBD1 (6 bases). The CDR3 covers 15 residues. Germline values: CDR1 KGHSH, CDR2 LQKENI. The V gene lost 3 bases and the J gene lost 0 bases, with 11 bases spanning the gap. The CDR3, as DNA: TGTGCCAGCTCACCGGACAGCCCAATGAACACTGAAGCTTTCTTT. Translating gives CASSPDSPMNTEAFF.

The chain links TRBV2 to TRBJ2-1; TRBD2 matches 8 bases. Trimming cost V 3 bases and J 11 bases; bases outside gene matches: 15. CDR1 is SNHLY, CDR2 FYNNEI, per germline. The CDR3 totals 16 residues. The CDR3 here is CASSDGREDLGYKQFF. The CDR3 DNA sequence: TGTGCCAGCAGTGACGGGCGGGAGGACTTGGGGTATAAGCAGTTCTTC.

The chain couples TRBV18 to TRBJ2-2; 9 bases fit TRBD2. Germline trimming cut 0 bases from V and 6 bases from J; bases unmatched to any gene: 5. Germline V gene sequence: CDR1 KGHSH, CDR2 LQKENI. This CDR3 is 16 amino acids long. The CDR3 DNA reads TGTGCCAGCTCACCACCTAGCGGGAGTAACCCCGGGGAGCTGTTTTTT. It encodes CASSPPSGSNPGELFF.

The rearrangement joins TRBV10-3 to TRBJ2-5, with D possibly being TRBD1 (5 bases). The CDR3 covers 13 residues. V was cut by 3 bases and J by 5 bases, with 10 bases left in between. Germline CDR1 ENHRY, CDR2 SYGVKD. CDR3 protein: CAISDQGGETQYF. CDR3 nucleotide sequence: TGTGCCATCAGTGACCAGGGTGGTGAGACCCAGTACTTC.

This clone was seen a single time. CDR3 in amino acids: CASSRQSGSSYNEQFF. CDR3 nucleotide sequence: TGCGCCAGCTCCCGGCAGAGCGGTAGCTCCTACAATGAGCAGTTCTTC. The V call is TRBV5-1, the J call TRBJ2-1, with D possibly being TRBD2 (5 bases). Germline values: CDR1 SGHRS, CDR2 YFSETQ. V dropped 7 bases and J dropped 0 bases, with 17 bases sitting between them. The CDR3 runs 16 residues.

The chain joins TRBV21-1 to TRBJ1-2. TRBV21-1 is a documented pseudogene. The CDR3 length is 14 residues. As DNA, the CDR3 is TGTGCCAGCAGCAAAGCGCTCAAAGTTGGGGGCTACACCTTC. The encoded protein is CASSKALKVGGYTF.

This clone has just one count. The chain employs TRBV7-6 and TRBJ2-7; possibly TRBD1 for D (5 bases). The CDR3 is made up of 15 amino acids. The germline gives CDR1 SGHVS, CDR2 FNYEAQ. V was cut by 1 base and J by 4 bases, with 14 bases left in between. The CDR3 sequence: CASSLGLTGPYEQYF. CDR3 nucleotides: TGTGCCAGCAGCTTAGGGTTAACAGGTCCTTACGAGCAGTACTTC.

V and J are TRBV5-1 and TRBJ1-1; no definite D call. Deletions cut 4 bases from V and 2 bases from J, with 9 bases between. Germline V gene sequence: CDR1 SGHRS, CDR2 YFSETQ. This CDR3 is 13 amino acids long. The CDR3 DNA sequence: TGCGCCAGCAGCCAAGGAAAAAACACTGAAGCTTTCTTT. Its translation is CASSQGKNTEAFF.

The chain employs TRBV10-3 and TRBJ2-7, with a weak D call TRBD2 (6 bases). Germline V gives CDR1 ENHRY, CDR2 SYGVKD. This CDR3 spans 13 amino acids. V was pared by 3 bases and J by 3 bases, with 9 bases between. The CDR3 DNA reads TGTGCCATCAGTGACTCGGGACTCTACGAGCAGTACTTC. Protein product: CAISDSGLYEQYF.

The chain has TRBV6-5 and TRBJ2-7, with D tentatively TRBD1 or TRBD2 (5 bases each). V was cut by 2 bases and J by 1 base, with 12 bases left in between. Germline V gene lookup returns CDR1 MNHEY and CDR2 SVGAGI. This CDR3 has 15 amino acids. CDR3 residues: CASSYTGTYSYEQYF. For the CDR3, the DNA is TGTGCCAGCAGTTACACCGGGACGTATTCCTACGAGCAGTACTTC.

The V and J genes are TRBV9 and TRBJ2-7; D uncertain. The germline V gene encodes CDR1 SGDLS and CDR2 YYNGEE. The CDR3 runs 12 residues. The V end was cut by 4 bases, the J end by 3 bases, with 8 bases between. DNA for the CDR3: TGTGCCAGCAGCTCTTACAGCTACGAGCAGTACTTC. Translation gives CASSSYSYEQYF.

The gene calls are TRBV27 and TRBJ2-6; 8 positions agree with TRBD1. This CDR3 has 18 residues. J was trimmed by 0 bases and V by 8 bases; bases with no gene match: 12. Looked up from germline, CDR1 is MNHEY and CDR2 is SMNVEV (reference sequence). The CDR3 DNA reads as TGTGCCAGCGCTGCGAACCGGGACAGGAGCTCTGGGGCCAACGTCCTGACTTTC. Residues: CASAANRDRSSGANVLTF.

The genes are TRBV28 and TRBJ2-7; a weak D match, TRBD1 (6 bases). Per germline, CDR1 MDHEN and CDR2 SYDVKM. This CDR3 is built from 15 residues. V lost 7 bases, J lost 0 bases, and 16 bases lay in between. The CDR3 sequence: CASTVDSRSSYEQYF. The CDR3 nucleotides read TGTGCCAGCACCGTGGACAGTCGCAGCTCCTACGAGCAGTACTTC.

In regard to this clone: The same CDR3 arises from other DNA sequences in this sample as well. This chain uses TRBV18 with TRBJ2-7; 7 bases are shared with TRBD2. CDR3 length equals 14 residues. The V gene end was trimmed by 3 bases and the J gene end by 4 bases; junction bases not matched to a gene: 6. CDR1 is KGHSH, CDR2 LQKENI, per germline. DNA of the CDR3: TGTGCCAGCTCACCCACCGGGACTACGTACGAGCAGTACTTC. Its translation: CASSPTGTTYEQYF.

The chain combines TRBV6-5 with TRBJ1-5; D is undetermined. Trimming shortened V by 2 bases and J by 11 bases, and 7 bases separated the two germline ends. CDR1 is MNHEY and CDR2 is SVGAGI in the germline V gene. This CDR3 comprises 11 residues. The CDR3 nucleotides are TGTGCCAGCAGTTACGGTACGACCCAGCATTTT. Translation gives CASSYGTTQHF.